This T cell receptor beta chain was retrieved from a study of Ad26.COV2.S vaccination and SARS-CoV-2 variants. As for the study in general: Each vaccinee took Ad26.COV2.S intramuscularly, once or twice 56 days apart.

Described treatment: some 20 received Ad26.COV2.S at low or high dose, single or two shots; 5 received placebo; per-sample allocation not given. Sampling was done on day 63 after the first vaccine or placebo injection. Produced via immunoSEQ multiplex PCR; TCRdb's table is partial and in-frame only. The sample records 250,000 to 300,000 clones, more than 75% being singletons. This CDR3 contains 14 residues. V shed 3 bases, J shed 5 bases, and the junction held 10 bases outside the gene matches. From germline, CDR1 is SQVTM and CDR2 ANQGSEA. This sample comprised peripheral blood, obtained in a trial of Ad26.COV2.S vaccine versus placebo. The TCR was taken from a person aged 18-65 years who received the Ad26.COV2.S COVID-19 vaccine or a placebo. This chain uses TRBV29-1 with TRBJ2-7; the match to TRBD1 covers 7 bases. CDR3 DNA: TGCAGCGTTGAGGGCCCAGGGGGTCTGGACGAGCAGTACTTC. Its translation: CSVEGPGGLDEQYF.